These T cell receptor beta chains were read from a single sample in a study of CD8 T cells in Susac syndrome. TCRdb re-analysed the immunoSEQ multiplex PCR reads in MiXCR, keeping a single row per CDR3 protein. The sample has just over 150,000 distinct CDR3 sequences, 94% seen once. The sample comprised CD8+ T cells from PBMCs. Source of these receptors: a human donor with multiple sclerosis. CDR3s include the opening cysteine and the closing phenylalanine or tryptophan. The D gene is left open where the match is weak. Some rows have no size entry. The others give once, few or many, or a class for an expanded clone.

TRBJ2-1 | TRBV15 | - | - | TGTGCCACCAGCAGATTTCGTCAGGGAGCTGAGCAGTTCTTC | CATSRFRQGAEQFF
TRBJ1-5 | TRBV9 | - | - | TGTGCCAGCAGCGCCGAAGGCAATCAGCCCCAGCATTTT | CASSAEGNQPQHF
TRBJ2-5 | TRBV4-2 | - | once | TGTGCCAGCAGCCAAGAGTCTTCGACTAAACCGGCACTGGAGGAGACCCAGTACTTC | CASSQESSTKPALEETQYF
TRBJ2-5 | TRBV15 | TRBD1 | - | TGTGCCACCAGCAGTGGCTCCGGGACAGGGATCGAAGAGACCCAGTACTTC | CATSSGSGTGIEETQYF
TRBJ1-1 | TRBV5-1 | - | - | TGCGCCAGCAGCCTCTCTTCCAGCGACACTGAAGCTTTCTTT | CASSLSSSDTEAFF
TRBJ2-1 | TRBV5-4 | TRBD1 | - | TGTGCCAGCAGCTTTTGGCAGAGACAGGGTGAGCAGTTCTTC | CASSFWQRQGEQFF
TRBJ2-7 | TRBV20-1 | TRBD1 | once | TGCAGTGTTAAGACAGGGGGGCACTACGAGCAGTACTTC | CSVKTGGHYEQYF
TRBJ1-5 | TRBV7-9 | TRBD1 | - | TGTGCCAGCAGTCCCGGGACAGGGCGCAATCAGCCCCAGCATTTT | CASSPGTGRNQPQHF
TRBJ2-1 | TRBV30 | - | - | TGTGCCTCCCCTCGCGGGGGCGCAAACAATGAGCAGTTCTTC | CASPRGGANNEQFF
TRBJ1-2 | TRBV29-1 | TRBD1 | - | TGCAGCGATGGGACAGGGAATGACTATGGCTACACCTTC | CSDGTGNDYGYTF
TRBJ2-1 | TRBV9 | - | - | TGTGCCAGCAGCGTAATCGGGAGCTCCTACAATGAGCAGTTCTTC | CASSVIGSSYNEQFF
TRBJ2-1 | TRBV12-3/TRBV12-4 | TRBD2 | - | TGTGCCAGCAGCCCCGGACTAGCGGGGGGAACTGAGCAGTTCTTC | CASSPGLAGGTEQFF
TRBJ2-1 | TRBV29-1 | - | - | TGCAGCGTGGAGGGACCCGACTATGAGCAGTTCTTC | CSVEGPDYEQFF
TRBJ1-1 | TRBV20-1 | - | - | TGCAGTGCTAGAGCTTCAGCACCGGCTTTCTTT | CSARASAPAFF
TRBJ2-7 | TRBV30 | TRBD1 | few | TGTGCCTGGAGTGGTCCCCTGGACAGGGACTACGAGCAGTACTTC | CAWSGPLDRDYEQYF
TRBJ1-5 | TRBV20-1 | - | - | TGCAGTGCTAGAGGCGTAGTGCCTCAGCCCCAGCATTTT | CSARGVVPQPQHF
TRBJ2-7 | TRBV19 | - | - | TGTGCCAGCACCAGGACAGCGCGAACCTACGAGCAGTACTTC | CASTRTARTYEQYF
TRBJ1-1 | TRBV9 | - | - | TGTGCCAGCAGTCGTCCGGGGAACACTGAAGCTTTCTTT | CASSRPGNTEAFF
TRBJ1-2 | TRBV12-3/TRBV12-4 | TRBD1 | - | TGTGCCAGCAGCCCCTCGAGGGACAGGGTTTTTGGCTACACCTTC | CASSPSRDRVFGYTF
TRBJ2-5 | TRBV20-1 | - | once | TGCAGCCAGATGGGACTGGGGGTAGTGAAGACCCAGTACTTC | CSQMGLGVVKTQYF
TRBJ2-2 | TRBV29-1 | TRBD2 | - | TGCAGCGTTCGTAGCGGGGGGTTGAACACCGGGGAGCTGTTTTTT | CSVRSGGLNTGELFF
TRBJ2-3 | TRBV27 | - | - | TGTGCCAGCAGTTTATCTGTGGGAGATACGCAGTATTTT | CASSLSVGDTQYF
TRBJ2-7 | TRBV4-2 | TRBD2 | - | TGTGCCAGCAGCCAAGAGGTAGCGGGGGATTACGAGCAGTACTTC | CASSQEVAGDYEQYF
TRBJ2-1 | TRBV7-2 | - | - | TGTGCCAGCAGCTTAAACGGGGGCTCCTACAATGAGCAGTTCTTC | CASSLNGGSYNEQFF
TRBJ1-2 | TRBV5-6 | - | - | TGTGCCAGCAGCTCCTCTCCCAGGGGCCAAGGCTACACCTTC | CASSSSPRGQGYTF
TRBJ2-1 | TRBV7-9 | TRBD1 | - | TGTGCCAGCAGCCGCCTCTCCGGACAGGTCTACAATGAGCAGTTCTTC | CASSRLSGQVYNEQFF
TRBJ1-2 | TRBV3-1 | TRBD1 | - | TGTGCCAGCAGCCAGGAACAGGGGGATGGCTATGGCTACACCTTC | CASSQEQGDGYGYTF
TRBJ2-5 | TRBV2 | - | - | TGTGCCAGCAGTGACTTCCCTACCCAAGAGACCCAGTACTTC | CASSDFPTQETQYF
TRBJ1-6 | TRBV28 | - | - | TGTGCCAGCAGGATACCTGGGGATTCACCCCTCCACTTT | CASRIPGDSPLHF
TRBJ2-1 | TRBV7-9 | TRBD1 | - | TGTGCCAGCAGCCCCTGGACAGGAAGCAATGAGCAGTTCTTC | CASSPWTGSNEQFF
TRBJ2-1 | TRBV7-2 | - | - | TGTGCCAGCAGCTCCTATGTAGGACCTCAAGAGGAGCAGTTCTTC | CASSSYVGPQEEQFF
TRBJ1-1 | TRBV20-1 | - | - | TGCAGTGCTAGAGAGGAGGGCCGGGCTTTCTTT | CSAREEGRAFF
TRBJ1-2 | TRBV3-1 | - | - | TGTGCCAGCAGCCAAGTCGGAATTACAGGGTCAAACTATGGCTACACCTTC | CASSQVGITGSNYGYTF
TRBJ1-1 | TRBV5-1 | - | - | TGCGCCAGCAGCCCCCCAGGGAGGGATGAAGCTTTCTTT | CASSPPGRDEAFF
TRBJ1-1 | TRBV27 | TRBD1 | few | TGTGCCAGCAGCCAGGGGGTGGGTGAAGCTTTCTTT | CASSQGVGEAFF
TRBJ2-5 | TRBV7-8 | - | - | TGTGCCAGCAGCCCACAGATATCCTTCGGGGAGACCCAGTACTTC | CASSPQISFGETQYF
TRBJ2-1 | TRBV9 | TRBD2 | - | TGTGCCAGCAGCCGCGGGACTAGCGGAACCTACAATGAGCAGTTCTTC | CASSRGTSGTYNEQFF
TRBJ2-5 | TRBV29-1 | - | - | TGCAGCGTTGACGTCGGGCTGGGAGGTGAGACCCAGTACTTC | CSVDVGLGGETQYF
TRBJ2-3 | TRBV7-8 | TRBD2 | - | TGTGCCAGCAGCTTAGGAGCGCGGCTAGCGGGGATCACAGATACGCAGTATTTT | CASSLGARLAGITDTQYF
TRBJ2-5 | TRBV20-1 | - | - | TGCAGTGCTAGCGGGGGGCCCCAAGAGACCCAGTACTTC | CSASGGPQETQYF
TRBJ1-1 | TRBV7-9 | TRBD1 | - | TGTGCCAGCAGCGCCACGGGACAGGCCCATGAAGCTTTCTTT | CASSATGQAHEAFF
TRBJ2-3 | TRBV9 | - | - | TGTGCCAGCAGCGAGACCGGGACTAGCACAGATACGCAGTATTTT | CASSETGTSTDTQYF
TRBJ2-4 | TRBV20-1 | TRBD1 | - | TGCAGTGCCACGGACAGGGCGTCCAAAAACATTCAGTACTTC | CSATDRASKNIQYF
TRBJ2-7 | TRBV20-1 | TRBD1 | - | TGCAGTGCTAGAGAACGGGACAGTGCCTCCTACGAGCAGTACTTC | CSARERDSASYEQYF
TRBJ1-5 | TRBV20-1 | - | - | TGCAGTGCTAGAGAGCAGGGAAGCCTACCAAATCAGCCCCAGCATTTT | CSAREQGSLPNQPQHF
TRBJ2-7 | TRBV13 | - | - | TGTGCCAGCAGCACCACGGACATAGCCTACGAGCAGTACTTC | CASSTTDIAYEQYF
TRBJ1-4 | TRBV4-1 | TRBD1 | - | TGCGCCAGCAGCCTCCATGGACAGGAAGAGGAAAAACTGTTTTTT | CASSLHGQEEEKLFF
TRBJ1-1 | TRBV12-3/TRBV12-4 | - | - | TGTGCCAGCACGACGACGGTGATGAACACTGAAGCTTTCTTT | CASTTTVMNTEAFF
TRBJ2-3 | TRBV27 | - | - | TGTGCCAGCAGTATCCAAGGAAACACAGATACGCAGTATTTT | CASSIQGNTDTQYF
TRBJ2-7 | TRBV19 | - | once | TGTGCCAGTAGTATAGATCTTCGGAGGGCTTCCTCCTACGAGCAGTACTTC | CASSIDLRRASSYEQYF
TRBJ1-2 | TRBV7-2 | - | - | TGTGCCAGCAGCGTGTCGAGGGACGGCTACACCTTC | CASSVSRDGYTF